The 18 T cell receptor beta chains presented below share a single source sample, sequenced in a study of blood T cell repertoires in COVID-19. The data were produced by immunoSEQ multiplex PCR, yet TCRdb's version contains in-frame clones alone and is incomplete. The repertoire holds about 260,000 clones, with roughly 90% as singletons. Material for sequencing was peripheral blood. These receptors all come from a woman between 50 and 59 years old who had recovered from COVID-19.

J is TRBJ1-1 and V is TRBV30; D is uncertain. CDR1 is GTSNPN, CDR2 SVGIG, per germline (reference sequence). V was clipped by 1 base and J by 4 bases, with 10 bases between them. The CDR3 contains 13 residues. The CDR3 DNA follows: TGTGCCTGGAGTGATTTGGGGAGCACTGAAGCTTTCTTT. Translation gives CAWSDLGSTEAFF.

This clone was found a few times. The rearrangement uses TRBV3-1 (or the pseudogene TRBV3-2) and TRBJ2-1; 11 nucleotides agree with TRBD2. J lost 8 bases, V lost 2 bases, and 11 bases had no gene match. The CDR3 consists of 17 residues. Looked up from germline, CDR1 is LGHDT and CDR2 is YNNKEL (reference sequence). CDR3 loop: CASSQSGASGRMYEQFF. The CDR3, as DNA: TGTGCCAGCAGCCAATCTGGGGCTAGCGGGAGGATGTATGAGCAGTTCTTC.

This sequence joins TRBV5-4 and TRBJ2-1, with a weak D call TRBD1 (6 bases). CDR3 length: 15 residues. Germline V CDR1 and CDR2: SGHNT, YYREEE (reference sequence). Trimming removed 0 bases at V and 2 bases at J, with 9 bases between. CDR3: CASSLGGGAYNEQFF. Here the CDR3 DNA reads TGTGCCAGCAGCTTGGGAGGGGGAGCCTACAATGAGCAGTTCTTC.

The chain uses TRBV30 and TRBJ1-2; TRBD1 is a possible D gene (6 bases). Trimming removed 2 bases at V and 13 bases at J, with 14 bases between. Looked up from germline, CDR1 is GTSNPN and CDR2 is SVGIG (reference sequence). The CDR3 sequence is 11 residues long. CDR3 coding DNA: TGTGCCTGGAGTACAGGGACATCCTGCACCTTC. The encoded protein is CAWSTGTSCTF. The full variable domain, with the rest looked up from reference TRBV30 and TRBJ1-2, is SQTIHQWPATLVQPVGSPLSLECTVEGTSNPNLYWYRQAAGRGLQLLFYSVGIGQISSEVPQNLSASRPQDRQFILSSKKLLLSDSGFYLCAWSTGTSCTFGSGTRLTVV.

The chain joins TRBV11-3 to TRBJ2-3; tentative D call: TRBD1 (8 bases). Trimming took 4 bases from V and 6 from J, leaving 20 bases between them. Germline lookup yields CDR1 SGHNT and CDR2 YENEEA. The CDR3 contains 16 residues. The CDR3, as DNA: TGTGCCAGCAGCTCCAAACAGGGGGGGCCGGGGGATACGCAGTATTTT. Encoded protein: CASSSKQGGPGDTQYF. The complete variable domain, with remaining parts taken from reference TRBV11-3 and TRBJ2-3, reads EAGVVQSPRYKIIEKKQPVAFWCNPISGHNTLYWYLQNLGQGPELLIRYENEEAVDDSQLPKDRFSAERLKGVDSTLKIQPAELGDSAVYLCASSSKQGGPGDTQYFGPGTRLTVL.

V and J are TRBV28 and TRBJ2-4; 10 bases align to TRBD2. Germline V gives CDR1 MDHEN, CDR2 SYDVKM. The CDR3 sequence is 16 residues long. J gave up 7 bases and V 0 bases, and 6 bases lay outside the gene matches. CDR3 sequence (DNA): TGTGCCAGCAGTTTATGGGAATCGACTAGCGGGAACATTCAGTACTTC. Amino acid sequence: CASSLWESTSGNIQYF.

The rearrangement uses TRBV4-2 and TRBJ1-1, with 8 positions matching TRBD1. Germline loops: CDR1 LGHNA, CDR2 YNFKEQ. Losses at the gene ends were 0 bases for V and 0 bases for J; bases not matched to a gene: 9. The length of the CDR3 is 18 residues. This chain's CDR3 is CASSQERGTGRMNTEAFF. CDR3 coding DNA: TGTGCCAGCAGCCAAGAGAGGGGGACAGGACGTATGAACACTGAAGCTTTCTTT.

The chain links TRBV4-2 to TRBJ2-1, with 10 positions matching TRBD2. This CDR3 is 20 amino acids long. Unmatched junction bases numbered 13, after V lost 1 base and J lost 1 base. Germline CDR1 LGHNA, CDR2 YNFKEQ. The CDR3 loop is CASSQARASGSISSYNEQFF. CDR3 DNA sequence: TGTGCCAGCAGCCAAGCAAGAGCTAGCGGGAGTATTAGTTCCTACAATGAGCAGTTCTTC.

The chain has TRBV5-1 and TRBJ1-1; a weak D match, TRBD1 (6 bases). CDR1 and CDR2 (germline): SGHRS, YFSETQ. This CDR3 contains 14 residues. Trimming took off 4 bases at V and 1 base at J, with 11 bases between the two ends. As DNA, the CDR3 is TGCGCCAGCAGCCCACAGGGTGAGAACACTGAAGCTTTCTTT. It codes for CASSPQGENTEAFF.

J is TRBJ2-7 and V is TRBV7-8, with 10 bases fitting TRBD1. The CDR3 contains 16 residues. Losses at the gene ends were 4 bases for V and 3 bases for J; bases not matched to a gene: 9. The germline gives CDR1 SGHVS, CDR2 FQNEAQ. The CDR3 bases are TGTGCCAGCAGCTCACCCCGAGACAGGGGGCTCTACGAGCAGTACTTC. Its protein is CASSSPRDRGLYEQYF.

This clone was observed a few times. V is TRBV28 and J is TRBJ2-3; maybe TRBD2 (5 bases). Per the germline V gene, CDR1 is MDHEN and CDR2 is SYDVKM. The CDR3 has 14 residues. Trimming removed 3 bases at V and 2 bases at J, with 9 bases between. CDR3 amino acids: CASSLPGNTDTQYF. The CDR3 DNA follows: TGTGCCAGCAGTTTGCCGGGGAACACAGATACGCAGTATTTT.

The genes are TRBV28 and TRBJ1-1; 7 bases match TRBD1. The CDR3 is 14 amino acids. The germline V gene has CDR1 MDHEN and CDR2 SYDVKM. V lost 4 bases to trimming and J lost 4 bases; unmatched junction nucleotides: 6. This CDR3 is CASSSTGIITEAFF. CDR3 in DNA: TGTGCCAGCAGTTCGACAGGGATTATCACTGAAGCTTTCTTT.

V and J are TRBV13 and TRBJ2-5; 11 nucleotides agree with TRBD2. Germline V gene data show CDR1 as PRHDT and CDR2 as FYEKMQ (reference sequence). The CDR3 covers 16 residues. With 5 bases clipped from V and 5 bases from J, the junction kept 10 bases outside the gene matches. CDR3 sequence reads: CASSPRLAGLGETQYF. CDR3 DNA: TGTGCCAGCAGCCCAAGACTAGCGGGATTGGGGGAGACCCAGTACTTC.

This chain connects TRBV6-1 to TRBJ2-1; TRBD2 is a possible D gene (6 bases). Germline V CDR1 and CDR2: MNHNS, SASEGT. The CDR3 is 14 amino acids. Trimming shortened V by 1 base and J by 3 bases, and 7 bases separated the two germline ends. The CDR3 here is CASSEGEVYNEQFF. DNA for the CDR3: TGTGCCAGCAGTGAAGGGGAGGTCTACAATGAGCAGTTCTTC.

This chain connects TRBV4-3 to TRBJ1-2, with 9 bases identical to TRBD1. With 2 bases clipped from V and 6 bases from J, the junction kept 1 base outside the gene matches. The CDR3 runs 13 residues. Per germline, CDR1 LGHNA and CDR2 YSLEER. CDR3 amino acids: CASSQTGGNGYTF. In DNA, the CDR3 is TGCGCCAGCAGCCAAACAGGGGGCAATGGCTACACCTTC.

The J gene is TRBJ1-3, the V gene TRBV7-8, with D tentatively TRBD1 (6 bases). This CDR3 has 15 residues. Germline V gives CDR1 SGHVS, CDR2 FQNEAQ. The V gene lost 5 bases and the J gene lost 4 bases, with 15 bases spanning the gap. CDR3 sequence: CASSPGGASGNTIYF. CDR3 bases: TGTGCCAGCAGCCCGGGGGGGGCGTCGGGAAACACCATATATTTT. Based on the CDR3 plus reference TRBV7-8 and TRBJ1-3, the full variable domain is GAGVSQSPRYKVAKRGQDVALRCDPISGHVSLFWYQQALGQGPEFLTYFQNEAQLDKSGLPSDRFFAERPEGSVSTLKIQRTQQEDSAVYLCASSPGGASGNTIYFGEGSWLTVV.

This rearrangement joins TRBV6-5 to TRBJ1-1; D possibly corresponds to TRBD1 (6 bases). In germline, CDR1 is MNHEY, CDR2 SVGAGI. The ends were cut back, 6 bases at V and 0 bases at J, with 14 bases in the middle. The CDR3 totals 15 residues. CDR3 residues: CASSRRQVVNTEAFF. CDR3 DNA sequence: TGTGCCAGCAGCCGGCGACAGGTTGTGAACACTGAAGCTTTCTTT.

The V gene is TRBV6-6, the J gene TRBJ2-7; D is possibly TRBD1 (6 bases). CDR1 and CDR2 (germline): MNHNY, SVGAGI (reference sequence). The V gene lost 2 bases and the J gene lost 9 bases, with 17 bases spanning the gap. The CDR3 spans 14 residues. The CDR3 DNA is TGTGCCAGCAGTTACGGTCCCGGAACAGGGAGGCAGTACTTC. Protein product: CASSYGPGTGRQYF.